The 30 T cell receptor beta chains in this list originate from one sample, sequenced in a study of CD8+ T cells in alopecia areata. Extracted from the samples, RNA was reverse transcribed into cDNA to serve as the sequencing template. Measured with immunoSEQ multiplex PCR; TCRdb has only the in-frame clones, and not every one. The sample carries a few hundred thousand clones, roughly two fifths recorded once. Described treatment: oral pan-JAK inhibitor, 5-10 mg twice daily. The specimen comprised CD4+ T cells sorted from blood, sampled at approximately week 30, from a patient treated with tofacitinib. The origin of the receptors is a human donor with alopecia areata.

This clone has a handful of counts. The genes are TRBV2 and TRBJ2-1; D unclear. V was clipped by 2 bases and J by 0 bases, with 11 bases between them. CDR3 length equals 16 residues. Germline-derived CDR1 and CDR2 are SNHLY and FYNNEI. This CDR3 reads CASSEQARSSYNEQFF. Here the CDR3 DNA reads TGTGCCAGCAGTGAACAGGCTAGAAGCTCCTACAATGAGCAGTTCTTC.

In this sample, this clone turned up once. The chain recombines TRBV25-1 with TRBJ2-4; possible D gene TRBD2, 5 bases. The V end lost 4 bases, the J end lost 0 bases, and 10 bases lay between the germline ends. The CDR3 loop spans 15 amino acids. Looked up from germline, CDR1 is MGHDK and CDR2 is SYGVNS. The CDR3 nucleotides read TGTGCCAGCAGTGTCGGGGTCCTAGCCAAAAACATTCAGTACTTC. This codes for CASSVGVLAKNIQYF. The entire variable domain, with the rest obtained from reference TRBV25-1 and TRBJ2-4, is as follows: EADIYQTPRYLVIGTGKKITLECSQTMGHDKMYWYQQDPGMELHLIHYSYGVNSTEKGDLSSESTVSRIRTEHFPLTLESARPSHTSQYLCASSVGVLAKNIQYFGAGTRLSVL.

The chain recombines TRBV27 with TRBJ1-2; 8 nucleotides align to TRBD1. CDR3 length: 15 amino acids. CDR1 and CDR2 from the germline V gene are MNHEY and SMNVEV (reference sequence). Trimming at V came to 3 bases and at J to 4 bases, leaving 7 bases not matched to a gene. For the CDR3, the DNA is TGTGCCAGCAGTTTCTTAGGACAGGGAAGCTATGGCTACACCTTC. Translation: CASSFLGQGSYGYTF.

In DNA form, the CDR3 reads TGTGCCAGCAATGGACAGGCTGGGGGTGAAAAACTGTTTTTT. Amino acid sequence: CASNGQAGGEKLFF. V gene TRBV2 combines with J gene TRBJ1-4; the match to TRBD1 covers 7 bases. Germline V gene data show CDR1 as SNHLY and CDR2 as FYNNEI. The V gene end was trimmed by 7 bases and the J gene end by 7 bases; junction bases not matched to a gene: 9. This CDR3 is built from 14 residues.

The V call is TRBV9, the J call TRBJ2-1; 14 nucleotides align to TRBD2. Germline trimming cut 0 bases from V and 8 bases from J; bases unmatched to any gene: 7. This CDR3 is 17 amino acids long. Looked up from germline, CDR1 is SGDLS and CDR2 is YYNGEE. CDR3 sequence: CASSVGLTSGGDHEQFF. The CDR3 nucleotides are TGTGCCAGCAGCGTAGGCTTGACTAGCGGGGGGGACCATGAGCAGTTCTTC.

This clone occurred a few times. This chain links TRBV30 with TRBJ2-7, with 8 bases identical to TRBD1. The CDR3 spans 12 residues. Losses at the gene ends were 5 bases for V and 3 bases for J; bases not matched to a gene: 3. Germline values: CDR1 GTSNPN, CDR2 SVGIG (reference sequence). The CDR3 protein is CAWGTGRYEQYF. The CDR3 bases are TGTGCCTGGGGGACAGGCCGCTACGAGCAGTACTTC.

The chain carries TRBV18 and TRBJ2-5; tentatively, D is TRBD2 (5 bases). The CDR3 covers 14 residues. Trimming removed 3 bases from V and 1 base from J, with 9 bases in between. Germline loops: CDR1 KGHSH, CDR2 LQKENI. The CDR3 DNA sequence: TGTGCCAGCTCACCCGGGATACTCCAAGAGACCCAGTACTTC. Protein product: CASSPGILQETQYF.

By its share, this clone is medium-sized. The rearrangement uses TRBV5-6 and TRBJ2-4; possible D gene TRBD2, 5 bases. CDR3 length: 15 residues. Germline CDR1 SGHDT, CDR2 YYEEEE. The V end was cut by 4 bases, the J end by 3 bases, with 14 bases between. CDR3 sequence: CASSPRTGNKNIQYF. The CDR3 region has the DNA TGTGCCAGCAGCCCACGGACGGGGAACAAAAACATTCAGTACTTC. The full variable domain, completed using reference TRBV5-6 and TRBJ2-4, is DAGVTQSPTHLIKTRGQQVTLRCSPKSGHDTVSWYQQALGQGPQFIFQYYEEEERQRGNFPDRFSGHQFPNYSSELNVNALLLGDSALYLCASSPRTGNKNIQYFGAGTRLSVL.

This clone was recorded a few times. The chain recombines TRBV11-2 with TRBJ2-4; perhaps TRBD2 as D (6 bases). The V end was cut by 5 bases, the J end by 10 bases, with 21 bases between. This CDR3 is built from 15 residues. From germline, CDR1 is SGHAT and CDR2 FQNNGV. The CDR3: CASSLTGGIDSIQYF. In DNA, the CDR3 is TGTGCCAGCAGCCTGACTGGGGGGATTGATAGTATTCAGTACTTC.

The table lists this clone with a few counts. The chain has TRBV7-8 and TRBJ1-3; a weak D match, TRBD1 (5 bases). The germline CDR1 and CDR2 sequences are SGHVS and FQNEAQ. The germline V and J ends were trimmed by 3 bases and 8 bases, with 17 bases remaining between them. There are 15 residues in the CDR3. The CDR3 sequence is CASSLMPAGRDTIYF. For the CDR3, the DNA is TGTGCCAGCAGCTTGATGCCCGCAGGGAGGGACACCATATATTTT.

This clone was detected a few times. The chain is built from TRBV6-1 and TRBJ1-6; D is unclear. V dropped 2 bases and J dropped 7 bases, with 18 bases sitting between them. The CDR3 covers 17 residues. Germline V lookup: CDR1 MNHNS, CDR2 SASEGT. The DNA for the CDR3 is TGTGCCAGCAGTGAATATGTCCCCTCCCTTATAAATTCACCCCTCCACTTT. Translating it yields CASSEYVPSLINSPLHF.

The chain employs TRBV6-6 and TRBJ1-1; D unresolved. Trimming took off 7 bases at V and 4 bases at J, with 13 bases between the two ends. The CDR3 length is 13 residues. Germline CDR1 MNHNY, CDR2 SVGAGI (reference sequence). Written as DNA, the CDR3 is TGTGCCAGCAACCAGGACGGCCCCACTGAAGCTTTCTTT. This encodes CASNQDGPTEAFF.

This chain links TRBV15 with TRBJ2-1; TRBD1 matches 7 bases. V trimming: 0 bases; J trimming: 14 bases; junction bases outside the gene matches: 4. From germline, CDR1 is LNHNV and CDR2 YYDKDF (reference sequence). CDR3 length equals 12 residues. The CDR3, as DNA: TGTGCCACCAGCAGAGAAAGGGGGCGCGAGTTCTTC. Amino acid sequence: CATSRERGREFF.

The CDR3 loop reads CASSISSSFYNEQFF. The CDR3 DNA reads TGTGCCAGCAGCATTTCTAGCTCCTTCTACAATGAGCAGTTCTTC. The V gene is TRBV7-9, the J gene TRBJ2-1, with D tentatively TRBD2 (5 bases). The CDR3 runs to 15 residues. Germline V lookup: CDR1 SEHNR, CDR2 FQNEAQ (reference sequence). V shed 5 bases and J shed 3 bases, with 14 bases lying between them.

The genes are TRBV7-3 and TRBJ2-1; either TRBD1 or TRBD2 may supply D (5 bases each). Per germline, CDR1 SGHTA and CDR2 FQGTGA. V was cut by 4 bases and J by 15 bases, with 19 bases left in between. This CDR3 has 13 amino acids. CDR3 protein: CASSSSIGTYLFF. CDR3 nucleotides: TGTGCCAGCAGCTCCAGCATCGGGACCTATCTGTTCTTC.

V and J are TRBV6-5 and TRBJ2-7, with 7 bases fitting TRBD2. The trim removed 2 bases at V and 5 bases at J, leaving 9 bases unmatched. The CDR3 has 15 residues. CDR1 is MNHEY, CDR2 SVGAGI, per germline. This CDR3 is CASSYRGDLTNEQYF. The CDR3 coding sequence is TGTGCCAGCAGTTACCGGGGGGACCTCACCAACGAGCAGTACTTC.

The sample holds a few counts of this clone. V and J are TRBV4-1 and TRBJ2-7; a weak D match, TRBD2 (5 bases). Trimming shortened V by 9 bases and J by 1 base, and 19 bases separated the two germline ends. The CDR3 runs to 15 residues. In germline, CDR1 is MGHRA, CDR2 YSYEKL. CDR3 coding DNA: TGCGCCAGTCCTGCCTCGGGGATCGCTTCCTACGAGCAGTACTTC. Translation: CASPASGIASYEQYF.

The chain combines TRBV27 with TRBJ1-2; maybe TRBD1 (5 bases). The CDR3 sequence is 16 residues long. Per the germline V gene, CDR1 is MNHEY and CDR2 is SMNVEV (reference sequence). With 5 bases removed from V and 2 bases from J, the gap between germline ends came to 18 bases. DNA of the CDR3: TGTGCCAGCAGTGAGGGACGGGCCCCCGCGAACTATGGCTACACCTTC. Amino acids: CASSEGRAPANYGYTF.

This clone was recorded a few times. The V and J genes are TRBV29-1 and TRBJ1-1; 7 bases match TRBD1. CDR1 SQVTM and CDR2 ANQGSEA come from the germline V gene. The CDR3 runs 15 residues. The ends lost 8 bases at V and 0 bases at J; junction bases unmatched: 12. The CDR3 DNA is TGCAGCCTTGGAGTCCAGGGGGAGGTGAACACTGAAGCTTTCTTT. As protein: CSLGVQGEVNTEAFF.

This clone occurred a few times. The chain has TRBV15 and TRBJ2-5; 7 bases fit TRBD1. Trimming cost V 2 bases and J 1 base; bases outside gene matches: 7. The germline V gene encodes CDR1 LNHNV and CDR2 YYDKDF (reference sequence). This CDR3 region has 16 residues. CDR3 loop: CATSRPRQGLQETQYF. DNA for the CDR3: TGTGCCACCAGCAGACCCAGACAGGGCCTCCAAGAGACCCAGTACTTC.

V and J are TRBV4-2 and TRBJ1-1; no firm D call. Germline V gene sequence: CDR1 LGHNA, CDR2 YNFKEQ. V was clipped by 0 bases and J by 7 bases, with 12 bases between them. The CDR3 consists of 14 residues. CDR3 region: CASSQDMGTHEAFF. The CDR3 DNA reads TGTGCCAGCAGCCAAGATATGGGCACCCATGAAGCTTTCTTT.

V is TRBV6-5 and J is TRBJ2-3, with D possibly being TRBD2 (5 bases). CDR1 is MNHEY, CDR2 SVGAGI, per germline. Between the trimmed V and J ends, which lost 6 bases and 3 bases, there was a span of 10 bases. This CDR3 has 13 amino acids. CDR3 in amino acids: CASRVANTDTQYF. CDR3 bases: TGTGCCAGCAGAGTAGCGAATACAGATACGCAGTATTTT.

Comment on this clone: The same CDR3 arises from other DNA sequences in this sample as well. The chain employs TRBV7-8 and TRBJ1-1; D remains ambiguous. The CDR3 is 13 amino acids. V was shortened by 2 bases and J by 1 base, with 5 bases between the two germline ends. Germline V gene lookup returns CDR1 SGHVS and CDR2 FQNEAQ. The CDR3 sequence is CASSLSGNTEAFF. CDR3 coding DNA: TGTGCCAGCAGCTTAAGTGGGAACACTGAAGCTTTCTTT.

As for this clone: This sample also contains other DNA sequences that code for the same CDR3. The chain employs TRBV29-1 and TRBJ1-1; TRBD1 is a possible D gene (5 bases). Germline V gene data show CDR1 as SQVTM and CDR2 as ANQGSEA. The CDR3 extends over 10 amino acids. V gave up 5 bases and J gave up 7 bases, with 8 bases separating them. The CDR3 DNA follows: TGCAGCGTTATGGGGGTTGAAGCTTTCTTT. Translating gives CSVMGVEAFF.

V gene TRBV11-2 combines with J gene TRBJ1-2; D gene ambiguous. The CDR3 covers 14 residues. Trimming took 2 bases from V and 6 from J, leaving 13 bases between them. Per germline, CDR1 SGHAT and CDR2 FQNNGV. CDR3 sequence reads: CASSLLSGRDGYTF. CDR3 coding DNA: TGTGCCAGCAGCTTACTTTCAGGAAGGGATGGCTACACCTTC.

V is TRBV27 and J is TRBJ1-1; D gene ambiguous. Trimming removed 5 bases from V and 4 bases from J, with 11 bases in between. Germline CDR1 reads MNHEY; CDR2 reads SMNVEV (reference sequence). The CDR3 spans 13 residues. The CDR3 DNA reads as TGTGCCAGCAGTCTCGAGGGTGTCACTGAAGCTTTCTTT. Its protein product is CASSLEGVTEAFF.

The chain uses TRBV9 and TRBJ2-1; 8 bases match TRBD2. Looked up from germline, CDR1 is SGDLS and CDR2 is YYNGEE. The trim removed 4 bases at V and 1 base at J, leaving 7 bases unmatched. The CDR3 totals 16 residues. CDR3 in DNA: TGTGCCAGCAGCCCCCCGAGCGGGAGTTCCTACAATGAGCAGTTCTTC. Encoded protein: CASSPPSGSSYNEQFF.

This clone has a handful of counts. The V call is TRBV30, the J call TRBJ1-2, with D possibly matching TRBD1 (6 bases). Germline V gene lookup returns CDR1 GTSNPN and CDR2 SVGIG (reference sequence). Trimming removed 1 base from V and 8 bases from J, with 20 bases in between. This CDR3 spans 15 amino acids. This CDR3 is CAWSAGPGHLGGYTF. The CDR3, as DNA: TGTGCCTGGAGTGCAGGGCCGGGACATCTGGGGGGCTACACCTTC.

This clone was found a few times. The V and J genes are TRBV2 and TRBJ2-2; 7 nucleotides match TRBD2. V lost 6 bases to trimming and J lost 1 base; unmatched junction nucleotides: 2. Per germline, CDR1 SNHLY and CDR2 FYNNEI. CDR3 length equals 14 residues. The CDR3 nucleotides are TGTGCCAGCAGGAGCGGGAAGAACACCGGGGAGCTGTTTTTT. Amino acids: CASRSGKNTGELFF. Supplemented by reference TRBV2 and TRBJ2-2, the full variable domain reads EPEVTQTPSHQVTQMGQEVILRCVPISNHLYFYWYRQILGQKVEFLVSFYNNEISEKSEIFDDQFSVERPDGSNFTLKIRSTKLEDSAMYFCASRSGKNTGELFFGEGSRLTVL.

V and J are TRBV27 and TRBJ2-1; D is unresolved. Germline V gene sequence: CDR1 MNHEY, CDR2 SMNVEV (reference sequence). The V and J ends lost 6 bases and 8 bases respectively, with 17 bases between them. The CDR3 has 14 amino acids. This CDR3 reads CASSSLGSPHEQFF. The CDR3 nucleotides are TGTGCCAGCAGCTCCCTCGGCAGCCCCCATGAGCAGTTCTTC.